The rows below give T cell receptor beta chains drawn from one sample of a study of cytomegalovirus exposure and HLA in healthy donors. Sequenced by immunoSEQ multiplex PCR; TCRdb stores in-frame clones only, minus some. The sample has around 140,000 clones, roughly 80% seen once. Specimen: PBMCs. The receptors were sampled from a female donor in good health and CMV-seronegative. Both conserved end residues are part of each CDR3. Fields, in order: J gene, clone size, V gene, D gene, CDR3 protein, CDR3 DNA. The D gene is left open where the match is weak. Not all rows give a size; the values are once, few, many and, for expanded clones, a class.

TRBJ1-1 . TRBV5-4 . CASSLQRRGKATEAFF TGTGCCAGCAGCTTGCAACGTCGGGGTAAGGCGACTGAAGCTTTCTTT
TRBJ2-3 . TRBV7-6 . CASSLEAVLSTDTQYF TGTGCCAGCAGCTTAGAGGCGGTATTAAGCACAGATACGCAGTATTTT
TRBJ1-2 . TRBV27 TRBD1 CASSSTSTGGRGYTF TGTGCCAGCAGTTCAACCTCGACAGGGGGCAGGGGCTACACCTTC
TRBJ2-7 . TRBV19 TRBD1 CASSIVAGGSAYEQYF TGTGCCAGTAGTATTGTGGCAGGGGGTTCAGCCTACGAGCAGTACTTC
TRBJ2-1 . TRBV5-1 . CASSFSQGIGEQFF TGCGCCAGCAGCTTTAGCCAGGGTATCGGTGAGCAGTTCTTC
TRBJ1-1 few TRBV11-2 . CASSHIDREAFF TGTGCCAGCAGCCATATCGACAGGGAAGCTTTCTTT
TRBJ1-2 . TRBV5-1 . CASSLADPNYGYTF TGCGCCAGCAGCTTGGCCGATCCTAATTATGGCTACACCTTC
TRBJ1-4 . TRBV28 TRBD1 CASIPPGQGNEKLFF TGTGCCAGCATCCCTCCGGGACAGGGGAATGAAAAACTGTTTTTT
TRBJ1-2 . TRBV28 TRBD1 CASSSTGGSGYTF TGTGCCAGCAGTTCGACAGGGGGCTCTGGCTACACCTTC
TRBJ1-2 once TRBV7-8 TRBD1 CASSHGQAQGGGYTF TGTGCCAGCAGTCATGGACAGGCCCAAGGTGGGGGCTACACCTTC
TRBJ1-2 . TRBV2 . CASSEARGLGGYTF TGTGCCAGCAGTGAAGCACGAGGATTGGGTGGCTACACCTTC
TRBJ1-5 . TRBV27 TRBD1 CASSTTGSQPQHF TGTGCCAGCAGTACGACAGGGAGTCAGCCCCAGCATTTT
TRBJ2-7 . TRBV5-6 . CASSLVRYSYEQYF TGTGCCAGCAGCTTAGTCCGCTACTCCTACGAGCAGTACTTC
TRBJ2-6 . TRBV18 . CASSPETPFSGANVLTF TGTGCCAGCTCACCCGAGACACCTTTCTCTGGGGCCAACGTCCTGACTTTC
TRBJ2-2 few TRBV7-9 . CASSPLLNTGELFF TGTGCCAGCAGCCCGTTATTAAACACCGGGGAGCTGTTTTTT
TRBJ2-5 . TRBV10-1 TRBD2 CASSEGSGAGETQYF TGCGCCAGCAGTGAGGGTAGCGGGGCGGGGGAGACCCAGTACTTC
TRBJ2-7 . TRBV5-4 . CASSLDPDIYEQYF TGTGCCAGCAGCTTGGACCCGGACATCTACGAGCAGTACTTC
TRBJ1-5 . TRBV7-2 TRBD1 CASSAQTGVGYQPQHF TGTGCCAGCAGCGCACAGACAGGGGTTGGGTATCAGCCCCAGCATTTT